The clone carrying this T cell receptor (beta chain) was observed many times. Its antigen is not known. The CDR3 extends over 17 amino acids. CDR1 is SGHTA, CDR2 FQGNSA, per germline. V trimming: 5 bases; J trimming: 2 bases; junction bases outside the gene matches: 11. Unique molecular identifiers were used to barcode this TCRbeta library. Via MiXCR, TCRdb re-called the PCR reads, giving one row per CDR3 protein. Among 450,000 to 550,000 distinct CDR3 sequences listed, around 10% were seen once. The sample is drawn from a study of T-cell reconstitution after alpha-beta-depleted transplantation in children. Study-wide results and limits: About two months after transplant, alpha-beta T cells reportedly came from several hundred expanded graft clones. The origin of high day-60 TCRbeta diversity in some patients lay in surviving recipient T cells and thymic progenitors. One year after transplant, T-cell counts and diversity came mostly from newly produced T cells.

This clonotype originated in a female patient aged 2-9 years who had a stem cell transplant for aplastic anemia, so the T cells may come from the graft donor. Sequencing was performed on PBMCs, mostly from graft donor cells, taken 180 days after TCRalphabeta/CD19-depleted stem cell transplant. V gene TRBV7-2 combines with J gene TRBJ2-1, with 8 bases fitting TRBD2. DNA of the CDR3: TGTGCCAGCAGCGGGTTTCCGACTAGCGTCCCCTACAATGAGCAGTTCTTC. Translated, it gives CASSGFPTSVPYNEQFF.